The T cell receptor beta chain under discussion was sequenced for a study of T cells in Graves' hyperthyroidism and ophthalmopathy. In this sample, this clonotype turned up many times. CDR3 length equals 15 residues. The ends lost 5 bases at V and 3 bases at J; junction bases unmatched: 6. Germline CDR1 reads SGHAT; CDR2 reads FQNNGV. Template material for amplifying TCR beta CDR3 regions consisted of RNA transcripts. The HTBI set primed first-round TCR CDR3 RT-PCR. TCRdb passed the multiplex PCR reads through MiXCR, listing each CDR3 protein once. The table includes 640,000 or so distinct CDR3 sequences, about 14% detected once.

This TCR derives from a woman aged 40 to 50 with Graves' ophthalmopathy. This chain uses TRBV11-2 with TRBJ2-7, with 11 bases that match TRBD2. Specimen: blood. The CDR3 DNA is TGTGCCAGCAGCGCACTAGCGGGGGCTGGCTACGAGCAGTACTTC. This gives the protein CASSALAGAGYEQYF.